This is a list of T cell receptor beta chains from one sample in a study of T cells after posttransplantation cyclophosphamide. Generated by immunoSEQ multiplex PCR, the TCRdb table keeps only in-frame clones and is missing some. The sample offers 30,000 to 45,000 clones and no singletons, the top ten holding 1% to 1.5%. Specimen: PBMCs. Receptors were obtained from a girl aged 10 to 17 in good health, CMV-negative, and a related stem cell transplant donor. The CDR3 runs from the conserved cysteine through the conserved F or W. A D gene is named only where the DNA matches it firmly. Rows may omit the clone size; those that give it use once, few, many or a size class.

V,D,J,size,CDR3,DNA
TRBV5-8,NA,TRBJ2-1,few,CASSFKGPAYNEQFF,TGTGCCAGCAGCTTCAAGGGGCCGGCTTACAATGAGCAGTTCTTC
TRBV6-6,TRBD2,TRBJ2-7,many,CASSYSSSGGLLGQYF,TGTGCCAGCAGTTACTCTTCCAGCGGGGGCCTCTTAGGGCAGTACTTC
TRBV7-8,NA,TRBJ1-4,many,CASSSSGGEKLFF,TGTGCCAGCAGCTCATCGGGGGGGGAAAAACTGTTTTTT
TRBV19,NA,TRBJ1-2,many,CATRVQGFGYTF,TGTGCCACCCGCGTTCAGGGTTTCGGCTACACCTTC
TRBV5-1,NA,TRBJ1-1,many,CASSWSGGDTEAFF,TGCGCCAGCAGCTGGTCCGGGGGTGACACTGAAGCTTTCTTT
TRBV13,TRBD1,TRBJ1-6,many,CASSGEGAPNSPLHF,TGTGCCAGCAGCGGTGAGGGGGCGCCGAATTCACCCCTCCACTTT
TRBV7-8,NA,TRBJ2-1,NA,CASSLERHLSYNEQFF,TGTGCCAGCAGCTTAGAGAGACACCTCTCCTACAATGAGCAGTTCTTC
TRBV12-5,NA,TRBJ2-2,many,CASGTDRRTGELFF,TGTGCTAGTGGCACGGACAGACGCACCGGGGAGCTGTTTTTT
TRBV4-2,TRBD1,TRBJ1-2,many,CASSQTGTGNGYTF,TGTGCCAGCAGCCAGACCGGGACAGGGAACGGCTACACCTTC
TRBV2,TRBD1,TRBJ1-5,many,CASSEGGTANQPQHF,TGTGCCAGCAGTGAAGGGGGGACAGCTAATCAGCCCCAGCATTTT
TRBV30,NA,TRBJ1-1,many,CAWQPGSEAFF,TGTGCCTGGCAACCGGGGTCTGAAGCTTTCTTT
TRBV7-3,TRBD2,TRBJ2-1,few,CASSLTGSGGAKNEQFF,TGTGCCAGCAGCTTAACGGGTAGCGGGGGGGCCAAAAATGAGCAGTTCTTC
TRBV19,NA,TRBJ2-1,many,CASTGPRQGMGNEQFF,TGTGCCAGTACGGGCCCTCGGCAGGGGATGGGCAATGAGCAGTTCTTC
TRBV21-1,NA,TRBJ2-7,few,CASSKAPARGSLEQYF,TGTGCCAGCAGCAAAGCGCCGGCCAGGGGATCTCTCGAGCAGTACTTC
TRBV5-4,TRBD2,TRBJ2-2,few,CASSLLAGVIGELFF,TGTGCCAGCAGTCTCCTAGCGGGAGTAATTGGGGAGCTGTTTTTT
TRBV2,NA,TRBJ2-7,few,CASDDGVRQIYEQYF,TGTGCCAGCGATGATGGTGTCCGACAGATCTACGAGCAGTACTTC
TRBV28,NA,TRBJ1-3,few,CASSLYIYGSSGNTIYF,TGTGCCAGCAGTTTATATATATACGGGAGCTCTGGAAACACCATATATTTT
TRBV18,TRBD1,TRBJ1-2,NA,CASSQLAQGQSNYGYTF,TGTGCCAGCTCACAGCTAGCACAGGGGCAATCGAACTATGGCTACACCTTC